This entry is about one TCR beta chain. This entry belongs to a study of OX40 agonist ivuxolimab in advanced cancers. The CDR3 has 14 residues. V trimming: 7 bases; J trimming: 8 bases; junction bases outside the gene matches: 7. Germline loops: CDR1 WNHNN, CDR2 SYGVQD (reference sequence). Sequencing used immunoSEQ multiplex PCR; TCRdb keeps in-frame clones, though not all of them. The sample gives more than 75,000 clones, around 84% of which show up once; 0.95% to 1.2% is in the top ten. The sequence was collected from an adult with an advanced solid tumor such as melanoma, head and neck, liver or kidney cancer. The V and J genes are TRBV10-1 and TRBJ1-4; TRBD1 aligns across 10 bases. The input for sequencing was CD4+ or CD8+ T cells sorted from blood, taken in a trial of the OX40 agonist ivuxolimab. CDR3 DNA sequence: TGCGCCAGCAACGACAGGGGGCAGGGAGAAAAACTGTTTTTT. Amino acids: CASNDRGQGEKLFF.